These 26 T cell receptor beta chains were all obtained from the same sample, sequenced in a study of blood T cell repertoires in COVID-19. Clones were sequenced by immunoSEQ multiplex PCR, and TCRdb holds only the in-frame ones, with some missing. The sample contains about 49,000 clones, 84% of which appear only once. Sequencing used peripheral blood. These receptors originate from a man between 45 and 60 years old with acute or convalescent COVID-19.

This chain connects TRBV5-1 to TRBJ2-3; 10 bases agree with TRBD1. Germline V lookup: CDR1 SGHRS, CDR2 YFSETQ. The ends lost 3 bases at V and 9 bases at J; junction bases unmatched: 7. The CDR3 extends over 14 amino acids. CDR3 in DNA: TGCGCCAGCAGCTCGGGACAGGGGCCCGGCACGCAGTATTTT. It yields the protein CASSSGQGPGTQYF.

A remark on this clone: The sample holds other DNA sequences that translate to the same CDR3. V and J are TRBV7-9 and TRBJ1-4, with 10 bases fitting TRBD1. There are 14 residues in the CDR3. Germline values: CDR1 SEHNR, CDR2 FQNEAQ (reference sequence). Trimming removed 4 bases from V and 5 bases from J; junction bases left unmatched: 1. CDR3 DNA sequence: TGTGCCAGCAGCTCGGGACAGGGGAATGAAAAACTGTTTTTT. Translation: CASSSGQGNEKLFF.

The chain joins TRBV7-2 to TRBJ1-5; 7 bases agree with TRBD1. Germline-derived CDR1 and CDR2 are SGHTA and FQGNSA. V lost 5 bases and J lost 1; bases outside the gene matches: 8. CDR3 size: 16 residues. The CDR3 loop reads CASSAPPRGSNQPQHF. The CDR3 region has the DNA TGTGCCAGCAGCGCACCTCCCAGGGGGAGCAATCAGCCCCAGCATTTT.

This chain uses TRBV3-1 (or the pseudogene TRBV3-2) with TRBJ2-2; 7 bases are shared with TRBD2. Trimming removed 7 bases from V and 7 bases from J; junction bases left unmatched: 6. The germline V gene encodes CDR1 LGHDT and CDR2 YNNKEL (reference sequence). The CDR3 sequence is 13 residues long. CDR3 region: CASKREGVGELFF. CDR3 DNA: TGTGCCAGCAAGCGGGAAGGGGTCGGGGAGCTGTTTTTT.

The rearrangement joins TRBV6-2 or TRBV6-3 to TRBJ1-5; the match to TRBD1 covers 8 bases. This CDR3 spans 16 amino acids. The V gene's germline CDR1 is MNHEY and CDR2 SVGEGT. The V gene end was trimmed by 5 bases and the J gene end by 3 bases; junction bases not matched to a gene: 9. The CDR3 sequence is CASSPGGRGTNQPQHF. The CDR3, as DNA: TGTGCCAGCAGTCCAGGGGGCAGGGGGACCAATCAGCCCCAGCATTTT.

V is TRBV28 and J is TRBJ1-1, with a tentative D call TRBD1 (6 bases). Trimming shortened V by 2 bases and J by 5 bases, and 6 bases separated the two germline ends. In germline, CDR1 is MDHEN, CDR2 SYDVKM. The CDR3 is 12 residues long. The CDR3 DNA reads TGTGCCAGCAGTTTAAGGGGGACTGAAGCTTTCTTT. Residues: CASSLRGTEAFF.

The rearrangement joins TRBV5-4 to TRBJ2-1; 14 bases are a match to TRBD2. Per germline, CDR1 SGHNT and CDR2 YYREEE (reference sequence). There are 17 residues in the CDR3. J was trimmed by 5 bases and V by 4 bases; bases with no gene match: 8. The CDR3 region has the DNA TGTGCCAGCAGCGGAGGAGGGACTAGCGGGGGTCACAATGAGCAGTTCTTC. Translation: CASSGGGTSGGHNEQFF.

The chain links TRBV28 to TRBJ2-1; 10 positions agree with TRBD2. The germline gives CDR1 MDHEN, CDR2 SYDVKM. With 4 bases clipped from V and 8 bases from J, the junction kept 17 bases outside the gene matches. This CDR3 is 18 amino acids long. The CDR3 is CASSSPGRSGRALDEQFF. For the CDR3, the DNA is TGTGCCAGCAGTTCCCCGGGACGAAGCGGGAGGGCCCTCGATGAGCAGTTCTTC.

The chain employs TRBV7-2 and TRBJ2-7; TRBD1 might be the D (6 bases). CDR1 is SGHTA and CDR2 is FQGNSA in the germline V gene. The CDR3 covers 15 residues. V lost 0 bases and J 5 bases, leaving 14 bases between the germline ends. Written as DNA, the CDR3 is TGTGCCAGCAGCTTAGCACAGGGCCAGGATGACGAGCAGTACTTC. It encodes CASSLAQGQDDEQYF.

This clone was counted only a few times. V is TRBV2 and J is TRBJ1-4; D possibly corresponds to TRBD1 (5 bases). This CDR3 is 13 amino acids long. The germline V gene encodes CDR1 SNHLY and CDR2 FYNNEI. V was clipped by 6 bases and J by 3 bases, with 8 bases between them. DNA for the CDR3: TGTGCCAGCAGACGGGGGTCTAATGAAAAACTGTTTTTT. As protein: CASRRGSNEKLFF.

The chain's CDR3 is CASSSLRDRGTGGYTF. Written as DNA, the CDR3 is TGTGCCAGCAGTTCCCTCCGGGACAGGGGAACGGGTGGCTACACCTTC. The rearrangement joins TRBV6-5 to TRBJ1-2; TRBD1 agrees at 10 bases. V shed 4 bases, J shed 7 bases, and the junction held 12 bases outside the gene matches. Per germline, CDR1 MNHEY and CDR2 SVGAGI. CDR3 length: 16 amino acids.

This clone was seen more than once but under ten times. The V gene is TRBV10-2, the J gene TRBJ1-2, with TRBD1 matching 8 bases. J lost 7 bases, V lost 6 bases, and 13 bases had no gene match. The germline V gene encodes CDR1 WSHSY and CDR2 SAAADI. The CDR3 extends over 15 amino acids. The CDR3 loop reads CASRLVTETGGGYTF. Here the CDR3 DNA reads TGCGCCAGCAGGCTCGTAACCGAAACAGGGGGTGGCTACACCTTC.

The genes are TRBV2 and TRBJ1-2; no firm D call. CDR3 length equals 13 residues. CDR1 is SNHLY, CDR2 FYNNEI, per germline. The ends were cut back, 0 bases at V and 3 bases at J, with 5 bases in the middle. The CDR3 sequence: CASSEAAYYGYTF. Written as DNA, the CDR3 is TGTGCCAGCAGTGAAGCGGCTTACTATGGCTACACCTTC.

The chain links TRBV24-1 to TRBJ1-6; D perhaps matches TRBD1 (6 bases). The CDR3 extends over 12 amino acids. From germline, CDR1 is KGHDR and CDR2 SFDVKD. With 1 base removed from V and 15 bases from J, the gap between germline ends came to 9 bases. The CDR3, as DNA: TGTGCCACCAGTGATTTTAGGGGGAACCTCCACTTT. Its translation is CATSDFRGNLHF.

As DNA, the CDR3 is TGTGCCAGCAGCTCAGACATTAATGAGCAGTTCTTC. It encodes CASSSDINEQFF. The gene calls are TRBV6-6 and TRBJ2-1; D is unresolved. V was pared by 6 bases and J by 7 bases, with 10 bases between. The CDR3 contains 12 residues. Per germline, CDR1 MNHNY and CDR2 SVGAGI (reference sequence).

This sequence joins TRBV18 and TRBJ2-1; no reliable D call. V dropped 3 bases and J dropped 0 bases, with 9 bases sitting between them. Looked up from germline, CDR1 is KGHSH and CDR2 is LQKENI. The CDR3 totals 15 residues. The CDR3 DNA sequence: TGTGCCAGCTCACCCTTGGTTAGCTCCTACAATGAGCAGTTCTTC. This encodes CASSPLVSSYNEQFF. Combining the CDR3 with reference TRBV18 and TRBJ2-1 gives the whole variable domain NAGVMQNPRHLVRRRGQEARLRCSPMKGHSHVYWYRQLPEEGLKFMVYLQKENIIDESGMPKERFSAEFPKEGPSILRIQQVVRGDSAAYFCASSPLVSSYNEQFFGPGTRLTVL.

The CDR3 loop is CASSVAGNYGYTF. The CDR3 bases are TGTGCCAGCAGCGTAGCAGGGAACTATGGCTACACCTTC. This chain connects TRBV9 to TRBJ1-2; TRBD1 might be the D (5 bases). The germline V gene encodes CDR1 SGDLS and CDR2 YYNGEE. The V and J ends lost 0 bases and 2 bases respectively, with 5 bases between them. This CDR3 is built from 13 residues.

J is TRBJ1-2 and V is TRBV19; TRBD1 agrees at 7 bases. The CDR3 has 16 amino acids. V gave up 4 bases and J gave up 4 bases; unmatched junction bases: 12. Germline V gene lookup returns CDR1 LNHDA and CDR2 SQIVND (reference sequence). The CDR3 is CASSSSRTGGRYGYTF. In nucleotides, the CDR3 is TGTGCCAGTAGTAGCTCTAGGACAGGAGGCCGCTATGGCTACACCTTC.

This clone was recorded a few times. This CDR3 reads CASRTGSGNTIYF. The CDR3 DNA follows: TGTGCCAGCAGAACAGGCTCGGGAAACACCATATATTTT. The chain joins TRBV28 to TRBJ1-3; D possibly corresponds to TRBD1 (5 bases). The CDR3 sequence is 13 residues long. V lost 6 bases and J lost 4, with 10 bases in between. From germline, CDR1 is MDHEN and CDR2 SYDVKM.

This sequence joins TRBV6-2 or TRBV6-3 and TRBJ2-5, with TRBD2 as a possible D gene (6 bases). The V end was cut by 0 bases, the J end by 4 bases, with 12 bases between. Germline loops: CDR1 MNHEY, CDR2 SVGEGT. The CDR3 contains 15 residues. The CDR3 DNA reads TGTGCCAGCAGTTACTCTTCCGAGGGAGGAGAGACCCAGTACTTC. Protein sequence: CASSYSSEGGETQYF.

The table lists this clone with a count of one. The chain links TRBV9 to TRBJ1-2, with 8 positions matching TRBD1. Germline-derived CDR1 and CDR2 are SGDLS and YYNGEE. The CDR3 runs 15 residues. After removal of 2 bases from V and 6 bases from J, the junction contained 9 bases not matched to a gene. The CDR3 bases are TGTGCCAGCAGCGTGGACGGACAGGGACGTAATGGCTACACCTTC. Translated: CASSVDGQGRNGYTF.

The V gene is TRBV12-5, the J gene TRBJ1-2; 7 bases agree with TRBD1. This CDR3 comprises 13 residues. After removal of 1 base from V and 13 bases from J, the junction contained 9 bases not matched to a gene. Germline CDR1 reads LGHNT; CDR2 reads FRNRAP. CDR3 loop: CASGLADRDSLTF. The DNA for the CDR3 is TGTGCTAGTGGTTTGGCCGACAGGGATTCACTCACCTTC.

CDR3 nucleotide sequence: TGTGCCAGCAGCTCGACTAGCTCCGAGCAGTTCTTC. Its protein is CASSSTSSEQFF. The chain combines TRBV2 with TRBJ2-1, with 7 bases aligning to TRBD2. In germline, CDR1 is SNHLY, CDR2 FYNNEI. CDR3 length equals 12 residues. Trimming cost V 6 bases and J 10 bases; bases outside gene matches: 6. Supplemented by reference TRBV2 and TRBJ2-1, the full variable domain reads EPEVTQTPSHQVTQMGQEVILRCVPISNHLYFYWYRQILGQKVEFLVSFYNNEISEKSEIFDDQFSVERPDGSNFTLKIRSTKLEDSAMYFCASSSTSSEQFFGPGTRLTVL.

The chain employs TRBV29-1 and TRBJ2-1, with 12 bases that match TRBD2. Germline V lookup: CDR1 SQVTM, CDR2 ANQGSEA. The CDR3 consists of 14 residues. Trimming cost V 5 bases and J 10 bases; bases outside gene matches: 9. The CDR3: CSVYRTSGTWEQFF. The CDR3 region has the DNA TGCAGCGTTTATCGGACTAGCGGGACATGGGAGCAGTTCTTC.

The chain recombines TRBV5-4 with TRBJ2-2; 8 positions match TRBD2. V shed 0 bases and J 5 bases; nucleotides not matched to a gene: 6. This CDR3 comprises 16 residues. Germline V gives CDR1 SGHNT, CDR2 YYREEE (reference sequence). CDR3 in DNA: TGTGCCAGCAGCTTGGCGGGGGGGCCGGGGACCGGGGAGCTGTTTTTT. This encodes CASSLAGGPGTGELFF.

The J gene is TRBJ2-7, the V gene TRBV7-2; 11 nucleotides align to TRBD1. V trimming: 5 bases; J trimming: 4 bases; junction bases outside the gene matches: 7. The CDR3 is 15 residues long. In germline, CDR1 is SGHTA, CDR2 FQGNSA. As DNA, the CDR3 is TGTGCCAGCAGCCCTCCGGGACAGGGGGAATACGAGCAGTACTTC. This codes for CASSPPGQGEYEQYF. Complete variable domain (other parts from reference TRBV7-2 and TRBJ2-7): GAGVSQSPSNKVTEKGKDVELRCDPISGHTALYWYRQSLGQGLEFLIYFQGNSAPDKSGLPSDRFSAERTGGSVSTLTIQRTQQEDSAVYLCASSPPGQGEYEQYFGPGTRLTVT.